These T cell receptor beta chains were read from a single sample in a study of CD4+ T cells in melanoma. Clones were read by immunoSEQ multiplex PCR, and TCRdb kept only the in-frame ones, dropping some. The sample shows over 100,000 clones, about 90% of them seen only once. Sequenced input: peripheral blood. These receptors were obtained from a human donor with melanoma. The CDR3 runs from the conserved cysteine through the conserved F or W. Each record gives: CDR3 DNA, CDR3 protein, D gene, clone size, V gene, CDR3 length, J gene. The D gene is left open where the match is weak. Only part of the rows carry a size: once, few, many, or a class if the clone is expanded.

cdr3_nt: TGTGCCAGTAGTCCTCGACAGGGGACTAGCACAGATACGCAGTATTTT; cdr3_aa: CASSPRQGTSTDTQYF; d_call: TRBD1; clone_size: .; v_call: TRBV19; cdr3_length: 16; j_call: TRBJ2-3
cdr3_nt: TGTGCCGCTAGAGACAGGGATCATAGCAATCAGCCCCAGCATTTT; cdr3_aa: CAARDRDHSNQPQHF; d_call: TRBD1; clone_size: .; v_call: TRBV19; cdr3_length: 15; j_call: TRBJ1-5
cdr3_nt: TGTGCCTGGAGTGTAGGGGTCATGGAGTACTTC; cdr3_aa: CAWSVGVMEYF; d_call: .; clone_size: .; v_call: TRBV30; cdr3_length: 11; j_call: TRBJ2-7
cdr3_nt: TGTGCCAGCACCCGCCCAGGGGTCACCTACAATGAGCAGTTCTTC; cdr3_aa: CASTRPGVTYNEQFF; d_call: .; clone_size: .; v_call: TRBV5-4; cdr3_length: 15; j_call: TRBJ2-1
cdr3_nt: TGTGCCAGCAGCTTATCCGGGGGCCGCAACTCCTACGAGCAGTACTTC; cdr3_aa: CASSLSGGRNSYEQYF; d_call: .; clone_size: .; v_call: TRBV7-3; cdr3_length: 16; j_call: TRBJ2-7
cdr3_nt: TGCAGCGTTGAAGAAGGGGGAGATACGCAGTATTTT; cdr3_aa: CSVEEGGDTQYF; d_call: .; clone_size: .; v_call: TRBV29-1; cdr3_length: 12; j_call: TRBJ2-3
cdr3_nt: TGTGCCAGTAGTGAGGTGGGGGAAGCTTTCTTT; cdr3_aa: CASSEVGEAFF; d_call: .; clone_size: .; v_call: TRBV19; cdr3_length: 11; j_call: TRBJ1-1
cdr3_nt: TGTGCCAGCTCACGACAGGGTCAGTCCTACGAGCAGTACTTC; cdr3_aa: CASSRQGQSYEQYF; d_call: TRBD1; clone_size: .; v_call: TRBV18; cdr3_length: 14; j_call: TRBJ2-7
cdr3_nt: TGTGCCAGCTCACCACCCGTTCGGGAGACCCAGTACTTC; cdr3_aa: CASSPPVRETQYF; d_call: .; clone_size: .; v_call: TRBV18; cdr3_length: 13; j_call: TRBJ2-5
cdr3_nt: TGTGCCAGCAGCTTTGGGGGGGAGACCCAGTACTTC; cdr3_aa: CASSFGGETQYF; d_call: .; clone_size: .; v_call: TRBV7-2; cdr3_length: 12; j_call: TRBJ2-5
cdr3_nt: TGTGCCAGCAGCCTCCCCGGCAGCTCTGGAAACACCATATATTTT; cdr3_aa: CASSLPGSSGNTIYF; d_call: .; clone_size: .; v_call: TRBV9; cdr3_length: 15; j_call: TRBJ1-3
cdr3_nt: TGTGCCAGCAGGTCTACAGGGTCCTACACCGGGGAGCTGTTTTTT; cdr3_aa: CASRSTGSYTGELFF; d_call: .; clone_size: .; v_call: TRBV7-2; cdr3_length: 15; j_call: TRBJ2-2
cdr3_nt: TGTGCCTGGAGTGTAAAGGGAACCTACGAGCAGTACTTC; cdr3_aa: CAWSVKGTYEQYF; d_call: .; clone_size: .; v_call: TRBV30; cdr3_length: 13; j_call: TRBJ2-7
cdr3_nt: TGTGCCAGCGTCCCGAGACTAGCGGGCAATGAGCAGTTCTTC; cdr3_aa: CASVPRLAGNEQFF; d_call: TRBD2; clone_size: .; v_call: TRBV6-6; cdr3_length: 14; j_call: TRBJ2-1
cdr3_nt: TGCGCCAGCAGCTTTCAGGGCCAGGCTGAAGCTTTCTTT; cdr3_aa: CASSFQGQAEAFF; d_call: .; clone_size: few; v_call: TRBV5-1; cdr3_length: 13; j_call: TRBJ1-1
cdr3_nt: TGTGCCAGCAGCTTAGATTCTGCTAACACCGGGGAGCTGTTTTTT; cdr3_aa: CASSLDSANTGELFF; d_call: .; clone_size: .; v_call: TRBV7-7; cdr3_length: 15; j_call: TRBJ2-2
cdr3_nt: TGTGCCAGTAGTGTCGACACGGAATATGGCTACACCTTC; cdr3_aa: CASSVDTEYGYTF; d_call: .; clone_size: few; v_call: TRBV19; cdr3_length: 13; j_call: TRBJ1-2
cdr3_nt: TGCGCCAGCAGCCAATTCGCAGCTGGGCCCTACGAGCAGTACTTC; cdr3_aa: CASSQFAAGPYEQYF; d_call: .; clone_size: once; v_call: TRBV4-1; cdr3_length: 15; j_call: TRBJ2-7
cdr3_nt: TGTGCCAGCAGCCCACGACGGACTAATTCACCCCTCCACTTT; cdr3_aa: CASSPRRTNSPLHF; d_call: .; clone_size: .; v_call: TRBV7-2; cdr3_length: 14; j_call: TRBJ1-6
cdr3_nt: TGCGCCAGCAGCCTAGCGTTTACTGCCGGGGAGCTGTTTTTT; cdr3_aa: CASSLAFTAGELFF; d_call: .; clone_size: .; v_call: TRBV4-3; cdr3_length: 14; j_call: TRBJ2-2
cdr3_nt: TGTGCCAGCAGCTTAGTCGGCAGGGCCGGGGATGAGCAGTTCTTC; cdr3_aa: CASSLVGRAGDEQFF; d_call: .; clone_size: .; v_call: TRBV7-2; cdr3_length: 15; j_call: TRBJ2-1
cdr3_nt: TGCAGCGTTTCTCCCACCGGGACACTCAACACTGAAGCTTTCTTT; cdr3_aa: CSVSPTGTLNTEAFF; d_call: .; clone_size: .; v_call: TRBV29-1; cdr3_length: 15; j_call: TRBJ1-1
cdr3_nt: TGCAGCGTGAAGGGGGTTTCCTATGGCTACACCTTC; cdr3_aa: CSVKGVSYGYTF; d_call: .; clone_size: .; v_call: TRBV29-1; cdr3_length: 12; j_call: TRBJ1-2
cdr3_nt: TGTGCCAGCAGTTACTTAGGACCGAGGGACACTGAAGCTTTCTTT; cdr3_aa: CASSYLGPRDTEAFF; d_call: .; clone_size: .; v_call: TRBV6-5; cdr3_length: 15; j_call: TRBJ1-1
cdr3_nt: TGTGCCAGCTCACCCGGCTGGCAGGGCGCCTACGAGCAGTACTTC; cdr3_aa: CASSPGWQGAYEQYF; d_call: .; clone_size: .; v_call: TRBV18; cdr3_length: 15; j_call: TRBJ2-7
cdr3_nt: TGTGCCAGTAGTAGGGGCCGGGATGGCACTGAAGCTTTCTTT; cdr3_aa: CASSRGRDGTEAFF; d_call: .; clone_size: .; v_call: TRBV19; cdr3_length: 14; j_call: TRBJ1-1
cdr3_nt: TGTGCCAGCAGACCAAGCGGGGACAATGAGCAGTTCTTC; cdr3_aa: CASRPSGDNEQFF; d_call: TRBD2; clone_size: .; v_call: TRBV6-5; cdr3_length: 13; j_call: TRBJ2-1
cdr3_nt: TGTGCCAGCAGCTATAACAGGGACACTGAAGCTTTCTTT; cdr3_aa: CASSYNRDTEAFF; d_call: .; clone_size: .; v_call: TRBV14; cdr3_length: 13; j_call: TRBJ1-1
cdr3_nt: TGTGCCAGCAGCTTGGCCCCGGGACTAATGGATGATACGCAGTATTTT; cdr3_aa: CASSLAPGLMDDTQYF; d_call: TRBD2; clone_size: .; v_call: TRBV5-8; cdr3_length: 16; j_call: TRBJ2-3
cdr3_nt: TGTGCCAGCACCAGAGCTCGAGGTTACTACGAGCAGTACTTC; cdr3_aa: CASTRARGYYEQYF; d_call: .; clone_size: .; v_call: TRBV6-1; cdr3_length: 14; j_call: TRBJ2-7
cdr3_nt: TGCGCCAGCAGCCAAGACAAGGAGACAGGGAGATACGAGCAGTACTTC; cdr3_aa: CASSQDKETGRYEQYF; d_call: TRBD1; clone_size: .; v_call: TRBV4-1; cdr3_length: 16; j_call: TRBJ2-7
cdr3_nt: TGCGCCTGCGATAAGGGGACAGGGAACACTGAAGCTTTCTTT; cdr3_aa: CACDKGTGNTEAFF; d_call: TRBD1; clone_size: .; v_call: TRBV5-1; cdr3_length: 14; j_call: TRBJ1-1
cdr3_nt: TGCGCCAGCAGCTTAGGGACTAGCGGGGACACAGATACGCAGTATTTT; cdr3_aa: CASSLGTSGDTDTQYF; d_call: TRBD2; clone_size: .; v_call: TRBV5-1; cdr3_length: 16; j_call: TRBJ2-3
cdr3_nt: TGTGCCAGCAGTGTCAGGGATGGAGGCTATGGCTACACCTTC; cdr3_aa: CASSVRDGGYGYTF; d_call: .; clone_size: .; v_call: TRBV28; cdr3_length: 14; j_call: TRBJ1-2
cdr3_nt: TGTGCCAGCAGCGTAGTTGCGGGGAACAATGAGCAGTTCTTC; cdr3_aa: CASSVVAGNNEQFF; d_call: .; clone_size: .; v_call: TRBV9; cdr3_length: 14; j_call: TRBJ2-1
cdr3_nt: TGTGCCAGCAGCCCAGGACTAGCGGGAGGGCCGGGAGAGACCCAGTACTTC; cdr3_aa: CASSPGLAGGPGETQYF; d_call: TRBD2; clone_size: .; v_call: TRBV7-2; cdr3_length: 17; j_call: TRBJ2-5
cdr3_nt: TGCGCCAGCAGTGGGGACAGGGGGGAGACCCAGTACTTC; cdr3_aa: CASSGDRGETQYF; d_call: TRBD1; clone_size: .; v_call: TRBV5-1; cdr3_length: 13; j_call: TRBJ2-5
cdr3_nt: TGCGCCAGCAGCTTGGCATCCCCCGCCGGGTGGGAAGCTTTCTTT; cdr3_aa: CASSLASPAGWEAFF; d_call: .; clone_size: .; v_call: TRBV5-1; cdr3_length: 15; j_call: TRBJ1-1
cdr3_nt: TGTGCCTGGATCAGACTAGCGGGGCCGCCCACAGATACGCAGTATTTT; cdr3_aa: CAWIRLAGPPTDTQYF; d_call: TRBD2; clone_size: .; v_call: TRBV30; cdr3_length: 16; j_call: TRBJ2-3
cdr3_nt: TGTGCCAGCAGCAAAGACAGGGGGCGCCCTGAAGCTTTCTTT; cdr3_aa: CASSKDRGRPEAFF; d_call: TRBD1; clone_size: .; v_call: TRBV5-4; cdr3_length: 14; j_call: TRBJ1-1
cdr3_nt: TGTGCCAGCAGCCCTGGTGGAGGGAGGGGTGCCTACGAGCAGTACTTC; cdr3_aa: CASSPGGGRGAYEQYF; d_call: TRBD2; clone_size: .; v_call: TRBV5-4; cdr3_length: 16; j_call: TRBJ2-7
cdr3_nt: TGTGCCAGCAGCGGGAGAGGGCGAGGGGAAAAACTGTTTTTT; cdr3_aa: CASSGRGRGEKLFF; d_call: .; clone_size: .; v_call: TRBV7-8; cdr3_length: 14; j_call: TRBJ1-4
cdr3_nt: TGTGCCAGCAGCCCGGGGACTAGCGGGAGGGGGACCCAGTACTTC; cdr3_aa: CASSPGTSGRGTQYF; d_call: TRBD2; clone_size: .; v_call: TRBV6-5; cdr3_length: 15; j_call: TRBJ2-5
cdr3_nt: TGTGCCAGCAGCTTAGCTGAGGTAGAGACCCAGTACTTC; cdr3_aa: CASSLAEVETQYF; d_call: .; clone_size: .; v_call: TRBV7-9; cdr3_length: 13; j_call: TRBJ2-5
cdr3_nt: TGTGCCAGCAGCCTGAGCGGGGAAGAGACCCAGTACTTC; cdr3_aa: CASSLSGEETQYF; d_call: TRBD2; clone_size: .; v_call: TRBV7-8; cdr3_length: 13; j_call: TRBJ2-5
cdr3_nt: TGTGCCAGCAGCCTTGCCCCGTGGCAGGGGAGAAGACCTAATGAAAAACTGTTTTTT; cdr3_aa: CASSLAPWQGRRPNEKLFF; d_call: .; clone_size: .; v_call: TRBV7-6; cdr3_length: 19; j_call: TRBJ1-4